The 19 T cell receptor beta chains below come from one sample, sequenced in a study of T cell changes during pregnancy in multiple sclerosis. Produced via immunoSEQ multiplex PCR; TCRdb's table is partial and in-frame only. The profile shows approximately 28,000 clones, approximately 90% of them singletons. The input for sequencing was CD8+ T cells from peripheral blood mononuclear cells, taken before pregnancy. Every receptor here comes from a female donor with multiple sclerosis, enrolled in a pregnancy study.

V and J are TRBV4-1 and TRBJ1-1; 8 bases agree with TRBD1. The CDR3 is 16 residues long. The trim removed 1 base at V and 1 base at J, leaving 5 bases unmatched. The germline gives CDR1 MGHRA, CDR2 YSYEKL. CDR3 protein: CASSQAMGQANTEAFF. CDR3 sequence (DNA): TGCGCCAGCAGCCAAGCAATGGGACAGGCGAACACTGAAGCTTTCTTT.

This clone was observed a single time. The V call is TRBV2, the J call TRBJ1-1; a possible D gene is TRBD1 (6 bases). This CDR3 contains 14 residues. V was shortened by 6 bases and J by 1 base, with 12 bases between the two germline ends. CDR1 SNHLY and CDR2 FYNNEI come from the germline V gene. In DNA, the CDR3 is TGTGCCAGCAGCGGGACAATACCGAACACTGAAGCTTTCTTT. Amino acid sequence: CASSGTIPNTEAFF.

J is TRBJ1-2 and V is TRBV7-9; TRBD1 might be the D (6 bases). The CDR3 sequence is 18 residues long. Looked up from germline, CDR1 is SEHNR and CDR2 is FQNEAQ (reference sequence). The ends were cut back, 1 base at V and 4 bases at J, with 22 bases in the middle. In nucleotides, the CDR3 is TGTGCCAGCAGCTTAGAACCGGGTGGACAGACCGCCAGCTATGGCTACACCTTC. Its translation: CASSLEPGGQTASYGYTF.

The V call is TRBV7-8, the J call TRBJ2-2, with TRBD1 identical over 7 bases. The CDR3 loop spans 18 amino acids. Germline V gene sequence: CDR1 SGHVS, CDR2 FQNEAQ. The V and J ends lost 1 base and 5 bases, in that order; junction bases with no gene match: 13. CDR3 amino acids: CASSLGTLNRGATGELFF. CDR3 nucleotide sequence: TGTGCCAGCAGCTTAGGGACCCTAAACAGGGGCGCGACCGGGGAGCTGTTTTTT.

This chain connects TRBV5-1 to TRBJ2-3, with D hard to call. The CDR3 is made up of 15 amino acids. V dropped 4 bases and J dropped 2 bases, with 14 bases sitting between them. Germline V lookup: CDR1 SGHRS, CDR2 YFSETQ. CDR3 residues: CASSPTLRDTDTQYF. CDR3 bases: TGCGCCAGCAGCCCCACTCTTCGAGACACAGATACGCAGTATTTT.

This clone was recorded a few times. The gene calls are TRBV2 and TRBJ1-1; D possibly corresponds to TRBD1 (5 bases). CDR1 and CDR2 from the germline V gene are SNHLY and FYNNEI. Trimming cost V 4 bases and J 7 bases, with 13 bases left between them. This CDR3 is 13 amino acids long. The CDR3 sequence is CASSAGGDSEAFF. The CDR3 DNA follows: TGTGCCAGCAGTGCCGGAGGGGATAGTGAAGCTTTCTTT.

This clone came up once. The CDR3 DNA reads as TGTGCCAGCAGTTTTTTCGAAGTCCCAAGCCTCAATGAGCAGTTCTTC. Residues: CASSFFEVPSLNEQFF. This chain uses TRBV28 with TRBJ2-1, with D hard to call. V gave up 3 bases and J gave up 6 bases, with 18 bases separating them. Germline V gives CDR1 MDHEN, CDR2 SYDVKM. The CDR3 is 16 amino acids.

This clone was recorded only once. The rearrangement links TRBV7-3 to TRBJ2-2, with 10 bases aligning to TRBD2. Germline CDR1 SGHTA, CDR2 FQGTGA. The CDR3 covers 15 residues. The trim removed 4 bases at V and 5 bases at J, leaving 4 bases unmatched. CDR3 amino acids: CASSSLLAGTGELFF. The DNA for the CDR3 is TGTGCCAGCAGCTCACTACTAGCGGGGACCGGGGAGCTGTTTTTT.

The gene calls are TRBV2 and TRBJ2-7; TRBD1 agrees at 9 bases. The length of the CDR3 is 12 residues. CDR1 is SNHLY and CDR2 is FYNNEI in the germline V gene. The J segment lost 6 bases and the V segment lost 4 bases, leaving 1 base of the junction unmatched. The CDR3 DNA sequence: TGTGCCAGCAGTGGGGACAGGGCCGAGCAGTACTTC. It is translated as CASSGDRAEQYF. Full variable domain (missing parts from reference TRBV2 and TRBJ2-7): EPEVTQTPSHQVTQMGQEVILRCVPISNHLYFYWYRQILGQKVEFLVSFYNNEISEKSEIFDDQFSVERPDGSNFTLKIRSTKLEDSAMYFCASSGDRAEQYFGPGTRLTVT.

The chain is built from TRBV25-1 and TRBJ1-6; tentative D call: TRBD1 (5 bases). Germline values: CDR1 MGHDK, CDR2 SYGVNS. V gave up 1 base and J gave up 8 bases, with 9 bases separating them. The CDR3 spans 14 residues. The CDR3 DNA follows: TGTGCCAGCAGTGAATTGGGGCAGGATTCACCCCTCCACTTT. This codes for CASSELGQDSPLHF. Full variable domain (outside the CDR3, taken from reference TRBV25-1 and TRBJ1-6): EADIYQTPRYLVIGTGKKITLECSQTMGHDKMYWYQQDPGMELHLIHYSYGVNSTEKGDLSSESTVSRIRTEHFPLTLESARPSHTSQYLCASSELGQDSPLHFGNGTRLTVT.

The rearrangement joins TRBV2 to TRBJ2-2; D is possibly TRBD2 (5 bases). Between the trimmed V and J ends, which lost 2 bases and 7 bases, there was a span of 20 bases. Germline loops: CDR1 SNHLY, CDR2 FYNNEI. CDR3 length equals 17 residues. The CDR3 DNA follows: TGTGCCAGCAGTGAAAGGCCCTCTCATAGCGCATACGGGGAGCTGTTTTTT. Residues: CASSERPSHSAYGELFF.

This clone came up once. The rearrangement uses TRBV6-1 and TRBJ2-3; TRBD2 matches 7 bases. V was pared by 4 bases and J by 2 bases, with 6 bases of the junction left unmatched. Germline values: CDR1 MNHNS, CDR2 SASEGT. The CDR3 contains 15 residues. CDR3 residues: CASSGDYLVTDTQYF. The CDR3 DNA reads TGTGCCAGCAGTGGGGACTACCTGGTCACAGATACGCAGTATTTT.

V and J are TRBV7-9 and TRBJ1-2, with 7 nucleotides matching TRBD1. V trimming: 6 bases; J trimming: 1 base; junction bases outside the gene matches: 11. Germline V CDR1 and CDR2: SEHNR, FQNEAQ (reference sequence). The CDR3 spans 16 residues. CDR3 in amino acids: CASRGEGTANNYGYTF. The CDR3 DNA reads TGTGCCAGCAGGGGTGAGGGGACAGCCAATAACTATGGCTACACCTTC. The entire variable domain, with the rest obtained from reference TRBV7-9 and TRBJ1-2, is as follows: DTGVSQNPRHKITKRGQNVTFRCDPISEHNRLYWYRQTLGQGPEFLTYFQNEAQLEKSRLLSDRFSAERPKGSFSTLEIQRTEQGDSAMYLCASRGEGTANNYGYTFGSGTRLTVV.

The genes are TRBV19 and TRBJ1-5, with D possibly TRBD1 on 6 matching bases. Germline CDR1 reads LNHDA; CDR2 reads SQIVND (reference sequence). V gave up 6 bases and J gave up 2 bases, with 17 bases separating them. This CDR3 is 16 amino acids long. The CDR3 is CASRPGDEGGNQPQHF. The CDR3 bases are TGTGCCAGTAGACCAGGAGATGAGGGGGGCAATCAGCCCCAGCATTTT.

This chain connects TRBV2 to TRBJ2-1, with 13 bases matching TRBD2. The germline gives CDR1 SNHLY, CDR2 FYNNEI. This CDR3 region has 16 residues. Trimming removed 3 bases from V and 10 bases from J; junction bases left unmatched: 9. The CDR3 protein is CASSEVGLAGVDEQFF. The DNA for the CDR3 is TGTGCCAGCAGTGAGGTCGGACTAGCGGGAGTGGACGAGCAGTTCTTC.

The chain is built from TRBV5-1 and TRBJ1-1, with TRBD1 matching 12 bases. In germline, CDR1 is SGHRS, CDR2 YFSETQ. The CDR3 has 15 amino acids. V lost 3 bases, J lost 4 bases, and 4 bases stayed unmatched. For the CDR3, the DNA is TGCGCCAGCAGCTGGGGGACAGGGGGCTTCACTGAAGCTTTCTTT. This sequence encodes CASSWGTGGFTEAFF.

J is TRBJ2-2 and V is TRBV9; 16 positions agree with TRBD2. After removal of 2 bases from V and 3 bases from J, the junction contained 4 bases not matched to a gene. The CDR3 sequence is 18 residues long. The V gene's germline CDR1 is SGDLS and CDR2 YYNGEE. CDR3 DNA sequence: TGTGCCAGCAGCGTCCCGGGACTAGCGGGAGGGGACACCGGGGAGCTGTTTTTT. The encoded protein is CASSVPGLAGGDTGELFF.

The chain recombines TRBV19 with TRBJ2-1; possibly TRBD1 for D (7 bases). The CDR3 has 14 residues. V lost 7 bases, J lost 4 bases, and 14 bases lay in between. CDR1 is LNHDA, CDR2 SQIVND, per germline (reference sequence). CDR3 sequence (DNA): TGTGCCAGTAATCTAGCAGGGGGGTACAATGAGCAGTTCTTC. Encoded protein: CASNLAGGYNEQFF.

The chain couples TRBV28 to TRBJ2-7; perhaps TRBD1 as D (5 bases). Trimming shortened V by 7 bases and J by 2 bases, and 18 bases separated the two germline ends. The CDR3 totals 15 residues. Germline CDR1 and CDR2: MDHEN and SYDVKM. The DNA for the CDR3 is TGTGCCAGCACCCCACCGGACACGGGCGCCTACGAGCAGTACTTC. It translates to CASTPPDTGAYEQYF.